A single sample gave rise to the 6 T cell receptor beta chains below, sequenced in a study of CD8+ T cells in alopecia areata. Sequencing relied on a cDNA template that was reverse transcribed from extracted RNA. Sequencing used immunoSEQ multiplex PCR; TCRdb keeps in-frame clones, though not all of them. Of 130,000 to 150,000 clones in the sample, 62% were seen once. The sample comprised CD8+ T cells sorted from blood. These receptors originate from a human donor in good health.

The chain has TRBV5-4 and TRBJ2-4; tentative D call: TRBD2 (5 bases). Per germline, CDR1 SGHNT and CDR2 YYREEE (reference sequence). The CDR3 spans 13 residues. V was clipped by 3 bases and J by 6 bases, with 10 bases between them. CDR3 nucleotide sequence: TGTGCCAGCAGCTCCTACAGCGGAAACATTCAGTACTTC. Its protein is CASSSYSGNIQYF.

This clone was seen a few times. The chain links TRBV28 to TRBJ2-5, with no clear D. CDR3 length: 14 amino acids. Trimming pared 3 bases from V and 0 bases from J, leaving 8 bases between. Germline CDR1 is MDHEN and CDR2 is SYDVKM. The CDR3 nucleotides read TGTGCCAGCAGTTTGATAGGGTACCAAGAGACCCAGTACTTC. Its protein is CASSLIGYQETQYF. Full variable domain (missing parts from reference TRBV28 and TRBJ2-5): DVKVTQSSRYLVKRTGEKVFLECVQDMDHENMFWYRQDPGLGLRLIYFSYDVKMKEKGDIPEGYSVSREKKERFSLILESASTNQTSMYLCASSLIGYQETQYFGPGTRLLVL.

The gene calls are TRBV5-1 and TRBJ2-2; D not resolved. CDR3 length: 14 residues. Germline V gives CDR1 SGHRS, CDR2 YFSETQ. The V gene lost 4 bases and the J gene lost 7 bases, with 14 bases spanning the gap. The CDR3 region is CASSNISHDGELFF. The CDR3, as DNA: TGCGCCAGCAGCAATATCTCACACGACGGGGAGCTGTTTTTT.

CDR3 protein: CSVYAYEQYF. The CDR3 nucleotides are TGCAGCGTTTATGCGTACGAGCAGTACTTC. The gene calls are TRBV29-1 and TRBJ2-7; no reliable D call. V shed 5 bases and J shed 4 bases, with 6 bases lying between them. The CDR3 is 10 amino acids. CDR1 is SQVTM and CDR2 is ANQGSEA in the germline V gene.

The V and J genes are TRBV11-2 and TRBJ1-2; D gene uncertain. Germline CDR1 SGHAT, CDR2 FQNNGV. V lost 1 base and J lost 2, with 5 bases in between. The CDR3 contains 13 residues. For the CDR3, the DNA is TGTGCCAGCAGCTTAGTAACCAACTATGGCTACACCTTC. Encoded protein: CASSLVTNYGYTF.

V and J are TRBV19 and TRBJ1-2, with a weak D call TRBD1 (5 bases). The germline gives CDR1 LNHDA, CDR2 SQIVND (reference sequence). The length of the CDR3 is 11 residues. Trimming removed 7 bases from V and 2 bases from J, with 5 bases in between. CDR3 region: CASKGNYGYTF. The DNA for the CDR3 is TGTGCCAGTAAGGGGAACTATGGCTACACCTTC.